This record concerns one TCR beta chain sequence. Brentuximab vedotin exposure varied, and every patient relapsed after autologous stem cell transplantation. TCRdb's table, derived via immunoSEQ multiplex PCR, lists solely in-frame clones and lacks some. The data contain about 84,000 clones, about nine tenths of them singletons. The data belong to a study of PD-1 blockade in classical Hodgkin lymphoma. V trimming: 4 bases; J trimming: 5 bases; junction bases outside the gene matches: 18. The germline gives CDR1 SGHDT, CDR2 YYEEEE. The CDR3 has 17 amino acids. This material consisted of peripheral blood mononuclear cells (PBMCs), taken at baseline. The clonotype comes from a human donor with classical Hodgkin lymphoma. The chain couples TRBV5-6 to TRBJ2-7; 7 bases are shared with TRBD1. The CDR3 is CASSLGIEGAVGDEQYF. For the CDR3, the DNA is TGTGCCAGCAGCCTTGGCATCGAGGGGGCCGTGGGGGACGAGCAGTACTTC. Complete variable domain (other parts from reference TRBV5-6 and TRBJ2-7): DAGVTQSPTHLIKTRGQQVTLRCSPKSGHDTVSWYQQALGQGPQFIFQYYEEEERQRGNFPDRFSGHQFPNYSSELNVNALLLGDSALYLCASSLGIEGAVGDEQYFGPGTRLTVT.